This TCR beta chain appears in the sequencing data of a study of CD8 T cells in ankylosing spondylitis. This clonotype was recorded at least ten times. Its antigen is not identified. From germline, CDR1 is SQVTM and CDR2 ANQGSEA. Germline trimming cut 0 bases from V and 1 base from J; bases unmatched to any gene: 0. The CDR3 length is 14 residues. Study-wide results and limits: According to the report, clones linked to the disease were significantly enriched in matched synovial fluid samples taken from ankylosing spondylitis patients. CD8+ disease-linked clones were present at relatively low frequencies in blood. Ankylosing spondylitis blood seemed to carry a telltale TCR beta motif made of several highly homologous variants.

Quantitative 5'-RACE with molecular barcodes was used to make the TCR beta libraries. TCRdb re-derived calls from the 5' RACE reads in MiXCR, one entry per CDR3 protein. Altogether some 150,000 distinct CDR3 sequences are present, about an eighth being singletons, with the ten largest covering approximately 4%. The sequence derives from a female donor with ankylosing spondylitis or in good health (not recorded which). Material for sequencing was blood, either unsorted or a sorted T cell fraction (not recorded which). The chain uses TRBV29-1 and TRBJ2-3; 8 bases map to TRBD1. CDR3 sequence reads: CSVEETGGTDTQYF. CDR3 sequence (DNA): TGCAGCGTTGAAGAGACAGGGGGCACAGATACGCAGTATTTT.